This TCR beta chain emerged from a study of blood T cell repertoires in COVID-19. Background on the study: Donors in the United States, Italy and Spain gave samples during acute or convalescent COVID-19.

During active infection, Seattle patients enrolled and were then monitored through disease. Trimming took 4 bases from V and 8 from J; bases not matched to a gene: 9. Germline-derived CDR1 and CDR2 are SGHNT and YYREEE (reference sequence). CDR3 length: 15 amino acids. Original methodology: Reference gene primer amplification yielded estimated nucleated cell counts. Data came from immunoSEQ multiplex PCR; TCRdb stores just in-frame clones and leaves some out. The V and J calls and the clone size are those of that table, but D and trimming were determined from the DNA. Here the sample spans about 340,000 clones, around 88% being singletons.

This chain uses TRBV5-4 with TRBJ1-4, with TRBD1 matching 9 bases. Input material: peripheral blood. The TCR sequence derives from a woman aged 60-75 years with COVID-19, enrolled during active disease. The CDR3 DNA reads TGTGCCAGCAGCCCAAACGGGGGACAGGGCGAAAAACTGTTTTTT. It codes for CASSPNGGQGEKLFF.